This T cell receptor beta chain was observed in a study of blood T cell repertoires in COVID-19. On the study more broadly: Acute and convalescent COVID-19 specimens originated in the United States, Italy and Spain.

The authors' processing: Reference gene primer amplification yielded estimated nucleated cell counts. Profiled with immunoSEQ multiplex PCR; TCRdb holds only in-frame clones, not every one. Clone size and V and J calls were adopted from that table, with D and trimming inferred from the DNA. The sample has approximately 130,000 clones, around 85% seen once. V lost 0 bases and J lost 1, with 18 bases in between. The CDR3 has 19 amino acids. Germline V gene sequence: CDR1 LGHNA, CDR2 YSLEER. This clone was observed once. This receptor was taken from a human donor in a cohort sampled during active COVID-19. Sequenced sample: peripheral blood. J is TRBJ1-4 and V is TRBV4-3, with D unclear. The CDR3 DNA is TGCGCCAGCAGCCAAGAAGCGGCTACCAGACGAGTAACTAATGAAAAACTGTTTTTT. Amino acids: CASSQEAATRRVTNEKLFF.